This T cell receptor (beta chain) was sequenced for a study of response to subunit inactivated influenza vaccine. Study conclusions and caveats: A suggestion made by the authors is that each seasonal influenza vaccination recruits few new T cells.

This clonotype was detected ten times or more. As yet, its antigen is unknown. Via MiXCR, TCRdb re-called the RT-PCR reads, giving one row per CDR3 protein. The sample yields about 700,000 distinct CDR3 sequences, about 15% seen once. V lost 5 bases to trimming and J lost 5 bases; unmatched junction nucleotides: 16. The CDR3 spans 18 residues. Germline lookup yields CDR1 MNHEY and CDR2 SMNVEV (reference sequence). This rearrangement joins TRBV27 to TRBJ2-5; 11 bases map to TRBD2. Source: PBMCs from blood, taken 14 to 15 days before vaccination. The source is a middle-aged man who received an inactivated influenza vaccine. The CDR3 DNA sequence: TGTGCCAGCAGTCGCTTCCACTCAACTAGCGGGAGTTTGGAGACCCAGTACTTC. It is translated as CASSRFHSTSGSLETQYF.